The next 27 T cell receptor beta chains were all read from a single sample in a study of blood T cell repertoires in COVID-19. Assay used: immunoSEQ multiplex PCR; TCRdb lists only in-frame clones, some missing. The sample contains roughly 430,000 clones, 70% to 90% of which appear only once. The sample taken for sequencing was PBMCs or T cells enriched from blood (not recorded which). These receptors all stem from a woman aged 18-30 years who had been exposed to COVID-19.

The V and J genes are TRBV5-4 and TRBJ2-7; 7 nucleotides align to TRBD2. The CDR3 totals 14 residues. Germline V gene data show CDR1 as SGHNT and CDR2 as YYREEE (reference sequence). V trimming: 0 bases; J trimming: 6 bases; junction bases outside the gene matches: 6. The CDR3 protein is CASSLAGGRAEQYF. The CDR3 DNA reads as TGTGCCAGCAGCTTGGCGGGCGGGAGAGCCGAGCAGTACTTC. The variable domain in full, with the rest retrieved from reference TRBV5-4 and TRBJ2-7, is ETGVTQSPTHLIKTRGQQVTLRCSSQSGHNTVSWYQQALGQGPQFIFQYYREEENGRGNFPPRFSGLQFPNYSSELNVNALELDDSALYLCASSLAGGRAEQYFGPGTRLTVT.

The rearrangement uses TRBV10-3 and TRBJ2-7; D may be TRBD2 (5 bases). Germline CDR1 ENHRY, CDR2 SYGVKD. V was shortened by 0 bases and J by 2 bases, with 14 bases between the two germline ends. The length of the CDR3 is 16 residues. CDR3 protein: CAISESRVSTAYEQYF. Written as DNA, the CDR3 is TGTGCCATCAGTGAGTCGAGGGTGAGTACCGCCTACGAGCAGTACTTC.

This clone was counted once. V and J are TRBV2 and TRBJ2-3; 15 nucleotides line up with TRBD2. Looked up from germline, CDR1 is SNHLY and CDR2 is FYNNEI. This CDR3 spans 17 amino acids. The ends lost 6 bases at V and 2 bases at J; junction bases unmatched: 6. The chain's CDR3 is CASRGGLAGGLTDTQYF. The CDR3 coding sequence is TGTGCCAGCAGGGGGGGACTAGCGGGAGGCCTCACAGATACGCAGTATTTT.

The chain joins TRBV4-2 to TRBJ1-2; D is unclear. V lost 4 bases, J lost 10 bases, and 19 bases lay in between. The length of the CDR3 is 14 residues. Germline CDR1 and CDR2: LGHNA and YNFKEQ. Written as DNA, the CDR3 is TGTGCCAGCAGCCTGAACAAGGGAACCGGGGACTACACCTTC. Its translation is CASSLNKGTGDYTF.

The chain's CDR3 is CASSLLRPLKSAKNIQYF. Here the CDR3 DNA reads TGTGCCAGCAGCTTACTCAGGCCTCTGAAGTCGGCCAAAAACATTCAGTACTTC. V is TRBV5-8 and J is TRBJ2-4; D remains unclear. The germline gives CDR1 SGHTS, CDR2 YDEGEE. Trimming took off 2 bases at V and 1 base at J, with 19 bases between the two ends. CDR3 size: 18 residues.

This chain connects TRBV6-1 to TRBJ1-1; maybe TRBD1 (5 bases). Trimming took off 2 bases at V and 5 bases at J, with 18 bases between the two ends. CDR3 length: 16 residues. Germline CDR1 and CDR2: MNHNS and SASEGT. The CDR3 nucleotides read TGTGCCAGCAGTGAAAGACCAGGGTTTGGATCTACTGAAGCTTTCTTT. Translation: CASSERPGFGSTEAFF.

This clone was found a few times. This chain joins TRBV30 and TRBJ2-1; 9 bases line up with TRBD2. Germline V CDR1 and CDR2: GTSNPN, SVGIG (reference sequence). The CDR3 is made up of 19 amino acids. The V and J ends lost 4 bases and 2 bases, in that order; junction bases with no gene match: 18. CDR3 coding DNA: TGTGCCTGGACCGGTAGGTCTAGCGGGGCTTCCCGCCCCTACAATGAGCAGTTCTTC. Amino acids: CAWTGRSSGASRPYNEQFF.

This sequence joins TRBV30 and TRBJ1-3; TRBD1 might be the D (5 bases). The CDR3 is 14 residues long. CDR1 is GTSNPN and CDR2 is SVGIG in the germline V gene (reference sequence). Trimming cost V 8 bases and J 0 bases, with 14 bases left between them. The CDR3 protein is CAVYRTSSGNTIYF. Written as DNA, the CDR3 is TGTGCCGTTTACAGGACCTCCTCTGGAAACACCATATATTTT.

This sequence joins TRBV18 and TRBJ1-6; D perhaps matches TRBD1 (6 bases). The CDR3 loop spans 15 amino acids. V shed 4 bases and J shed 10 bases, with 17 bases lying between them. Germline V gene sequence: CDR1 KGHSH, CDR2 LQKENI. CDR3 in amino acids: CASSRDTGPRSPLHF. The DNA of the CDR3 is TGTGCCAGCTCACGTGACACAGGGCCGAGGTCACCCCTCCACTTT.

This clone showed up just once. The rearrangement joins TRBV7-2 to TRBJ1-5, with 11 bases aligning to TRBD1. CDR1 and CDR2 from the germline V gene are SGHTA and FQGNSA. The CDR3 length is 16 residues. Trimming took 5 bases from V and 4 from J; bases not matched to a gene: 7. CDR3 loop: CASSEDRGLRNQPQHF. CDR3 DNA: TGTGCCAGCAGCGAGGACAGGGGGCTAAGGAATCAGCCCCAGCATTTT.

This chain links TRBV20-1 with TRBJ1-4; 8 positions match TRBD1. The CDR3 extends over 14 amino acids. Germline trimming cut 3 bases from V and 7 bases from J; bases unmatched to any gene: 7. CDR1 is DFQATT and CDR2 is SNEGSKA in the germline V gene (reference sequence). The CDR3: CSASPGQGSEKLFF. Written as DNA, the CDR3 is TGCAGTGCTAGTCCCGGACAGGGTAGTGAAAAACTGTTTTTT.

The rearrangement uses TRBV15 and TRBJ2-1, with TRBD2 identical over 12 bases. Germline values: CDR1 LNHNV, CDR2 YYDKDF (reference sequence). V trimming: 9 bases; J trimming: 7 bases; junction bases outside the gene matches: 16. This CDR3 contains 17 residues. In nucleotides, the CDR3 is TGTGCCACTTCCGACGGGGCCGGGACTAGCGGGTCTAATGAGCAGTTCTTC. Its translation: CATSDGAGTSGSNEQFF.

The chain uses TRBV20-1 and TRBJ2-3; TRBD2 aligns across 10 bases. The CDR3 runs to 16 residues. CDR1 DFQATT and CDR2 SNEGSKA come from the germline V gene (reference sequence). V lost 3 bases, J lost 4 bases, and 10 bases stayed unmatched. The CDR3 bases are TGCAGTGCTAGTCGTCTTAGCGGGGGGATTGCAGATACGCAGTATTTT. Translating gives CSASRLSGGIADTQYF.

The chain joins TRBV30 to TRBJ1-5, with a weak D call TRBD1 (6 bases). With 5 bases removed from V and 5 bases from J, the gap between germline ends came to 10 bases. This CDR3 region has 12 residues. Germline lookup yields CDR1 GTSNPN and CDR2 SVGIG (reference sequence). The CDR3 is CAWRQADQPQHF. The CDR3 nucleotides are TGTGCCTGGCGACAGGCTGATCAGCCCCAGCATTTT.

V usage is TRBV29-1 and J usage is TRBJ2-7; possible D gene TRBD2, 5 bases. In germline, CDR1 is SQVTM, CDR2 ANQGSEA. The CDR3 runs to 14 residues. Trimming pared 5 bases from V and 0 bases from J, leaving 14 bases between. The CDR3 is CSVSRDQSSYEQYF. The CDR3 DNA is TGCAGCGTTAGCCGGGATCAGAGCTCCTACGAGCAGTACTTC.

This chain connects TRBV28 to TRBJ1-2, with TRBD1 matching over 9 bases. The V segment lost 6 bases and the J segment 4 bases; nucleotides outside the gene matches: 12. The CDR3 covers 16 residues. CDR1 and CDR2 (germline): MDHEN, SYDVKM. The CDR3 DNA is TGTGCCAGCAGAGCCGCGCTCGGGACAGGGAGCTATGGCTACACCTTC. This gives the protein CASRAALGTGSYGYTF.

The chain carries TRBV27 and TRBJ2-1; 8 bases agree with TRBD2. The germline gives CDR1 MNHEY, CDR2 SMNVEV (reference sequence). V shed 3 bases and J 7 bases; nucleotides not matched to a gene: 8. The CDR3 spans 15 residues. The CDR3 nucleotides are TGTGCCAGCAGTTTGTGGCGGGAGGAGGCAAATGAGCAGTTCTTC. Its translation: CASSLWREEANEQFF.

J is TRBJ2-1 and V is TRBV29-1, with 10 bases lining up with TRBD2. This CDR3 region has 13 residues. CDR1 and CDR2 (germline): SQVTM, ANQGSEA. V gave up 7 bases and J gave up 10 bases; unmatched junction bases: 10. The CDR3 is CSASGSPYIEQFF. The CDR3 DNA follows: TGCAGCGCTAGCGGGAGCCCTTATATCGAGCAGTTCTTC.

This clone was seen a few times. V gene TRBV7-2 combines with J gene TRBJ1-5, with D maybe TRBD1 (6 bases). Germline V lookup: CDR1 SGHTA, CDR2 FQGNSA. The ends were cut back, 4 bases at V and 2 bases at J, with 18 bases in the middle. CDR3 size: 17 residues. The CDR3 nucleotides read TGTGCCAGCAGCTCCCCACTCAGGGGAAAGGGCAATCAGCCCCAGCATTTT. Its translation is CASSSPLRGKGNQPQHF.

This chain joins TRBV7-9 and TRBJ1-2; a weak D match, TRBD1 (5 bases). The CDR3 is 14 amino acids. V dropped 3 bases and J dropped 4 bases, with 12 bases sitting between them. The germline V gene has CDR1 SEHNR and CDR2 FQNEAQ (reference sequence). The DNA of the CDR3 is TGTGCCAGCAGCTTGGGGGGTATGGGCTATGGCTACACCTTC. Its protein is CASSLGGMGYGYTF.

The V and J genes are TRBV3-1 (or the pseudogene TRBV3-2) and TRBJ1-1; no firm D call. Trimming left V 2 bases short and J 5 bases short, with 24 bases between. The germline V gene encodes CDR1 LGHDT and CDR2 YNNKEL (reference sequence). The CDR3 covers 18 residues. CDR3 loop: CASSQRTNCNFRRTEAFF. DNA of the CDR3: TGTGCCAGCAGCCAAAGGACTAATTGCAACTTTCGACGTACTGAAGCTTTCTTT.

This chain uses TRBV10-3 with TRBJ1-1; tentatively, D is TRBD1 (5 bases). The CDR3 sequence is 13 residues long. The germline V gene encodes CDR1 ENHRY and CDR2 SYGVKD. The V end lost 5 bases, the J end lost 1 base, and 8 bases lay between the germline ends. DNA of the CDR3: TGTGCCATCAGTAATCAGGGGAACACTGAAGCTTTCTTT. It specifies CAISNQGNTEAFF.

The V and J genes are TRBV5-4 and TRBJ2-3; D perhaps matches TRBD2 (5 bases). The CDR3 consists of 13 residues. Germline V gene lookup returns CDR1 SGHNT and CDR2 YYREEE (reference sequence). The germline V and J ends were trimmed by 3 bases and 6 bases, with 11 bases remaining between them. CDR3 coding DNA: TGTGCCAGCAGCTCGAATATAGCGGATACGCAGTATTTT. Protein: CASSSNIADTQYF.

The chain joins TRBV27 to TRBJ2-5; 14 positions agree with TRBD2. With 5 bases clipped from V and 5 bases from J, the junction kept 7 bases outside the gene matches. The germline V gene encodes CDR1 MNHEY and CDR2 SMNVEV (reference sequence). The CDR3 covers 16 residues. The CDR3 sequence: CASSTGLAGVKETQYF. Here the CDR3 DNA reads TGTGCCAGCAGTACGGGACTAGCGGGGGTCAAGGAGACCCAGTACTTC.

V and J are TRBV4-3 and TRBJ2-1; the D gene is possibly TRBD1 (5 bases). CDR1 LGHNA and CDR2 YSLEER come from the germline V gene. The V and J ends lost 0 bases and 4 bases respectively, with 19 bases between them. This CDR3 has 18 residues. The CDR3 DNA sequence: TGCGCCAGCAGCCAAGATAAAGAAGGAACAGGCAGTTACAATGAGCAGTTCTTC. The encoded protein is CASSQDKEGTGSYNEQFF.

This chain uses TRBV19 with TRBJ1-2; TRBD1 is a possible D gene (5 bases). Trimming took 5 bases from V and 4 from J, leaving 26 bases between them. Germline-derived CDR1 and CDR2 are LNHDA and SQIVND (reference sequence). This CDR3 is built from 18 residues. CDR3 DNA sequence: TGTGCCAGTAGTGGACTAGTCGGGACCACCCAGCTCGTCTATGGCTACACCTTC. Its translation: CASSGLVGTTQLVYGYTF.

The CDR3 sequence is CASSTGVSNEQFF. CDR3 in DNA: TGTGCCAGCAGCACGGGGGTGTCAAATGAGCAGTTCTTC. The gene calls are TRBV7-3 and TRBJ2-1; D might be TRBD2 (6 bases). CDR1 is SGHTA, CDR2 FQGTGA, per germline. V was clipped by 5 bases and J by 7 bases, with 12 bases between them. The CDR3 totals 13 residues.